One and the same sample provided the 21 T cell receptor beta chains below, sequenced in a study of OX40 agonist ivuxolimab in advanced cancers. The assay was immunoSEQ multiplex PCR, and TCRdb's table has in-frame clones only and misses some. The sample carries tens of thousands of clones, about 85% recorded once. The specimen comprised CD4+ or CD8+ T cells sorted from blood, sampled in a trial of the OX40 agonist ivuxolimab. The receptors were sampled from an adult with an advanced solid tumor such as melanoma, head and neck, liver or kidney cancer.

The CDR3 DNA reads as TGCAGCGTTGTCCAGGGTATGAGAAGAGAAGCTTTCTTT. Its protein product is CSVVQGMRREAFF. V and J are TRBV29-1 and TRBJ1-1, with a tentative D call TRBD1 (5 bases). The CDR3 is made up of 13 amino acids. The germline gives CDR1 SQVTM, CDR2 ANQGSEA. Trimming stripped 4 bases from V and 8 bases from J, with 17 bases between.

This clone was counted between two and nine times. The chain uses TRBV5-1 and TRBJ2-3; 12 positions agree with TRBD2. This CDR3 comprises 17 residues. Germline V gives CDR1 SGHRS, CDR2 YFSETQ. Trimming removed 2 bases from V and 5 bases from J; junction bases left unmatched: 9. DNA for the CDR3: TGCGCCAGCAGCTTCGGCCCCACTAGCGGGGGGATAGATACGCAGTATTTT. Protein product: CASSFGPTSGGIDTQYF. The full variable domain, its missing parts supplied by reference TRBV5-1 and TRBJ2-3, is KAGVTQTPRYLIKTRGQQVTLSCSPISGHRSVSWYQQTPGQGLQFLFEYFSETQRNKGNFPGRFSGRQFSNSRSEMNVSTLELGDSALYLCASSFGPTSGGIDTQYFGPGTRLTVL.

V usage is TRBV19 and J usage is TRBJ1-1; D possibly corresponds to TRBD1 (6 bases). Trimming took 8 bases from V and 5 from J, leaving 18 bases between them. CDR3 length: 14 residues. CDR1 and CDR2 from the germline V gene are LNHDA and SQIVND (reference sequence). The CDR3 region is CASHLGGPRTEAFF. The CDR3 DNA sequence: TGTGCCAGTCATCTAGGGGGGCCTCGAACTGAAGCTTTCTTT. Together with reference TRBV19 and TRBJ1-1, the CDR3 gives the full variable domain: DGGITQSPKYLFRKEGQNVTLSCEQNLNHDAMYWYRQDPGQGLRLIYYSQIVNDFQKGDIAEGYSVSREKKESFPLTVTSAQKNPTAFYLCASHLGGPRTEAFFGQGTRLTVV.

The gene calls are TRBV5-4 and TRBJ1-6, with 8 bases that match TRBD1. Losses at the gene ends were 0 bases for V and 9 bases for J; bases not matched to a gene: 8. Germline V gene data show CDR1 as SGHNT and CDR2 as YYREEE (reference sequence). The CDR3 is made up of 16 amino acids. The CDR3 coding sequence is TGTGCCAGCAGCTTGGGAGGACAGGGAGGGTTTTCACCCCTCCACTTT. This gives the protein CASSLGGQGGFSPLHF. Based on the CDR3 plus reference TRBV5-4 and TRBJ1-6, the full variable domain is ETGVTQSPTHLIKTRGQQVTLRCSSQSGHNTVSWYQQALGQGPQFIFQYYREEENGRGNFPPRFSGLQFPNYSSELNVNALELDDSALYLCASSLGGQGGFSPLHFGNGTRLTVT.

V is TRBV18 and J is TRBJ2-7; D might be TRBD1 (6 bases). The CDR3 runs 16 residues. Germline-derived CDR1 and CDR2 are KGHSH and LQKENI. The V end was cut by 2 bases, the J end by 0 bases, with 14 bases between. The DNA for the CDR3 is TGTGCCAGCTCACCAGTCGCGGACAGCCTCTCCTACGAGCAGTACTTC. It specifies CASSPVADSLSYEQYF.

The rearrangement links TRBV7-9 to TRBJ1-2, with TRBD1 identical over 9 bases. After removal of 1 base from V and 4 bases from J, the junction contained 4 bases not matched to a gene. CDR1 SEHNR and CDR2 FQNEAQ come from the germline V gene (reference sequence). This CDR3 region has 15 residues. The CDR3 region has the DNA TGTGCCAGCAGCTTAGTCACAGGGGGCGTCTATGGCTACACCTTC. This translates into CASSLVTGGVYGYTF. The whole variable domain, remainder taken from reference TRBV7-9 and TRBJ1-2, is DTGVSQNPRHKITKRGQNVTFRCDPISEHNRLYWYRQTLGQGPEFLTYFQNEAQLEKSRLLSDRFSAERPKGSFSTLEIQRTEQGDSAMYLCASSLVTGGVYGYTFGSGTRLTVV.

The chain combines TRBV27 with TRBJ2-1, with 12 bases fitting TRBD2. The junction had 10 bases not matched to a gene; V was cut back by 6 bases and J by 4 bases. CDR3 size: 17 residues. Per germline, CDR1 MNHEY and CDR2 SMNVEV (reference sequence). The CDR3 is CASSPGTTSGGYNEQFF. In nucleotides, the CDR3 is TGTGCCAGCAGCCCAGGCACGACTAGCGGGGGTTACAATGAGCAGTTCTTC.

This chain connects TRBV19 to TRBJ2-5, with a tentative D call TRBD2 (6 bases). The CDR3 sequence is 12 residues long. Deletions cut 2 bases from V and 5 bases from J, with 6 bases between. Germline loops: CDR1 LNHDA, CDR2 SQIVND (reference sequence). CDR3 amino acids: CASSIRGETQYF. Here the CDR3 DNA reads TGTGCCAGTAGTATACGGGGGGAGACCCAGTACTTC.

V usage is TRBV7-2 and J usage is TRBJ1-2; TRBD1 agrees at 8 bases. CDR1 SGHTA and CDR2 FQGNSA come from the germline V gene. V was clipped by 1 base and J by 4 bases; unmatched bases: 5. The CDR3 is 15 residues long. CDR3 region: CASSLEGTGLYGYTF. The CDR3 DNA reads as TGTGCCAGCAGCTTAGAGGGGACAGGACTCTATGGCTACACCTTC.

The V gene is TRBV5-1, the J gene TRBJ2-7; D is uncertain. The CDR3 runs to 15 residues. Germline-derived CDR1 and CDR2 are SGHRS and YFSETQ. The V and J ends lost 0 bases and 2 bases respectively, with 12 bases between them. In nucleotides, the CDR3 is TGCGCCAGCAGCTTGGTGGCCGGCGACCCCTACGAGCAGTACTTC. It specifies CASSLVAGDPYEQYF.

The chain joins TRBV2 to TRBJ1-2; 7 bases align to TRBD1. The CDR3 runs to 16 residues. Per the germline V gene, CDR1 is SNHLY and CDR2 is FYNNEI. The J segment lost 4 bases and the V segment lost 0 bases, leaving 8 bases of the junction unmatched. This chain's CDR3 is CASSEAGAAGGYGYTF. The CDR3 coding sequence is TGTGCCAGCAGTGAAGCAGGGGCGGCAGGGGGCTATGGCTACACCTTC.

The chain links TRBV11-2 to TRBJ1-1; D ambiguous. The CDR3 consists of 13 residues. V lost 2 bases and J lost 3, with 7 bases in between. Germline assignment: CDR1 SGHAT and CDR2 FQNNGV. CDR3 DNA: TGTGCCAGCAGCTTAATTCAGGACACTGAAGCTTTCTTT. Its protein product is CASSLIQDTEAFF.

The rearrangement links TRBV5-6 to TRBJ2-7, with D perhaps assigned TRBD1 or TRBD2 (5 bases each). The CDR3 is 10 amino acids. Deletions cut 7 bases from V and 11 bases from J, with 13 bases between. In germline, CDR1 is SGHDT, CDR2 YYEEEE. The CDR3: CASEGPSKYF. The CDR3 nucleotides are TGTGCCAGCGAGGGGCCGAGTAAGTACTTC.

The chain uses TRBV6-4 and TRBJ2-1, with D maybe TRBD1 (6 bases). V lost 1 base and J 6 bases, leaving 10 bases between the germline ends. Germline V CDR1 and CDR2: MRHNA, SNTAGT. The length of the CDR3 is 14 residues. CDR3: CASSDWGRGNEQFF. The CDR3 coding sequence is TGTGCCAGCAGTGACTGGGGGCGCGGCAATGAGCAGTTCTTC.

The chain joins TRBV18 to TRBJ1-3; maybe TRBD1 (6 bases). CDR1 and CDR2 from the germline V gene are KGHSH and LQKENI. V gave up 3 bases and J gave up 4 bases, with 7 bases separating them. This CDR3 contains 13 residues. The chain's CDR3 is CASSPGTGNTIYF. CDR3 coding DNA: TGTGCCAGCTCACCGGGGACAGGAAACACCATATATTTT. The full variable domain, in which reference TRBV18 and TRBJ1-3 provide the parts outside the CDR3, is NAGVMQNPRHLVRRRGQEARLRCSPMKGHSHVYWYRQLPEEGLKFMVYLQKENIIDESGMPKERFSAEFPKEGPSILRIQQVVRGDSAAYFCASSPGTGNTIYFGEGSWLTVV.

J is TRBJ1-1 and V is TRBV11-3; 9 bases are a match to TRBD1. The CDR3 is 14 residues long. The germline V gene encodes CDR1 SGHNT and CDR2 YENEEA. V lost 5 bases, J lost 4 bases, and 5 bases stayed unmatched. CDR3 region: CASSPGQGGTEAFF. CDR3 sequence (DNA): TGTGCCAGCAGCCCGGGACAGGGAGGCACTGAAGCTTTCTTT.

The chain carries TRBV9 and TRBJ1-1, with D possibly matching TRBD1 (6 bases). The CDR3 has 15 amino acids. Trimming shortened V by 0 bases and J by 1 base, and 10 bases separated the two germline ends. Germline CDR1 reads SGDLS; CDR2 reads YYNGEE. CDR3 bases: TGTGCCAGCAGCGTAGGCAGGGGAGAGAACACTGAAGCTTTCTTT. Its translation: CASSVGRGENTEAFF.

This clone was seen more than once but under ten times. This chain joins TRBV19 and TRBJ1-1, with 7 positions matching TRBD1. V shed 5 bases, J shed 5 bases, and the junction held 11 bases outside the gene matches. CDR3 length: 15 amino acids. The germline CDR1 and CDR2 sequences are LNHDA and SQIVND (reference sequence). The CDR3 bases are TGTGCCAGTAGTGGACAAGGACAGGAGGAAACTGAAGCTTTCTTT. Encoded protein: CASSGQGQEETEAFF.

This chain links TRBV20-1 with TRBJ1-3; D is unresolved. Germline lookup yields CDR1 DFQATT and CDR2 SNEGSKA (reference sequence). CDR3 size: 11 residues. V lost 1 base to trimming and J lost 5 bases, with 3 bases between them. CDR3 sequence reads: CSARVRNTIYF. DNA of the CDR3: TGCAGTGCTAGAGTTAGAAACACCATATATTTT.

The table lists this clone with a count of one. The J gene is TRBJ1-2, the V gene TRBV27, with 8 bases lining up with TRBD1. Trimming took 1 base from V and 6 from J; bases not matched to a gene: 1. The CDR3 is 13 residues long. Germline V CDR1 and CDR2: MNHEY, SMNVEV (reference sequence). The CDR3 spells CASSLYRGDGYTF. The CDR3, as DNA: TGTGCCAGCAGTTTATACAGGGGGGATGGCTACACCTTC.

V and J are TRBV4-1 and TRBJ1-5; D is possibly TRBD1 (6 bases). Germline V gene lookup returns CDR1 MGHRA and CDR2 YSYEKL. The V end lost 3 bases, the J end lost 7 bases, and 19 bases lay between the germline ends. The CDR3 extends over 16 amino acids. For the CDR3, the DNA is TGCGCCAGCAGCCACCAAACCGCAGGGGTAGGGCAGCCCCAGCATTTT. This codes for CASSHQTAGVGQPQHF.